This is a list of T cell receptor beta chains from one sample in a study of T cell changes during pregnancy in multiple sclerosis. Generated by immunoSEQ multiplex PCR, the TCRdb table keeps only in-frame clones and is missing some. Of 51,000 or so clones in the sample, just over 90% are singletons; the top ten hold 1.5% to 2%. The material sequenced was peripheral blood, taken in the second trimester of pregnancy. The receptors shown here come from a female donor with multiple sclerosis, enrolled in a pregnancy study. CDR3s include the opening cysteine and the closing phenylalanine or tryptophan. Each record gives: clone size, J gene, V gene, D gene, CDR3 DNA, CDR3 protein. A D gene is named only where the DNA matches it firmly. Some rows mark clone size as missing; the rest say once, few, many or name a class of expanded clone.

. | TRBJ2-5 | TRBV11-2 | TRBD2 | TGTGCCAGCAGCTCAGGACTAGCGGGATTTCTGGAGACCCAGTACTTC | CASSSGLAGFLETQYF
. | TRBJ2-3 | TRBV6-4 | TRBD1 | TGTGCCAGCAGTCCCGGGACAGGGGTCCCAGATACGCAGTATTTT | CASSPGTGVPDTQYF
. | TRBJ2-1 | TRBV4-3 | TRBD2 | TGCGCCAGCAGCCAAGTGCGGCTAGCGGAATACAATGAGCAGTTCTTC | CASSQVRLAEYNEQFF
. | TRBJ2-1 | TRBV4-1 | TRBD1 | TGCGCCAGCAGCCATTTCACAGGGGATTCCTACAATGAGCAGTTCTTC | CASSHFTGDSYNEQFF
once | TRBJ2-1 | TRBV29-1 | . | TGCAGCGCCGGCGATGGGGTAGGGAGGACTTACAATGAGCAGTTCTTC | CSAGDGVGRTYNEQFF
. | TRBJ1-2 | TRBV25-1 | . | TGTGCCAGCAGTCAAACAAGTTCTAACTATGGCTACACCTTC | CASSQTSSNYGYTF
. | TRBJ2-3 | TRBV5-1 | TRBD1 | TGCGCCAGTTCACAGGGGAGCACAGATACGCAGTATTTT | CASSQGSTDTQYF
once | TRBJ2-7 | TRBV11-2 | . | TGTGCCAGCAGCTTAGCACTCACCTACGAGCAGTACTTC | CASSLALTYEQYF
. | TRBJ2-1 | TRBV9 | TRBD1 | TGTGCCAGCAGCGTAGATAGACAGGGCGCATACAATGAGCAGTTCTTC | CASSVDRQGAYNEQFF
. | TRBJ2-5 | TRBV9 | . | TGTGCCAGCAGCGTAACAGGGAATCGGGAGACCCAGTACTTC | CASSVTGNRETQYF
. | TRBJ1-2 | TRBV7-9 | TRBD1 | TGTGCCAGCAGCCCCGTAGACAGGGGCGGCTATGGCTACACCTTC | CASSPVDRGGYGYTF
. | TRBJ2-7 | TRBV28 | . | TGTGCCAGCAGTTTATGGGGGGGATCGAGCTCCTACGAGCAGTACTTC | CASSLWGGSSSYEQYF
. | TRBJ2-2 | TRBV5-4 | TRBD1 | TGTGCCAGCAGCTTGCCCGGGACAGGGGTGATCACCGGGGAGCTGTTTTTT | CASSLPGTGVITGELFF
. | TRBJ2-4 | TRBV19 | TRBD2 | TGTGCCAGTAGTATTGCTAGCGGGAGGGACATTCAGTACTTC | CASSIASGRDIQYF
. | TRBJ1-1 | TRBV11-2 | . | TGTGCCAGCAGCTTACGCGTCCCGGAAAACGGGGCTTTCTTT | CASSLRVPENGAFF
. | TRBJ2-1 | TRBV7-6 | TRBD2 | TGTGCCAGCAGCGATGGGACTAGCGGCTACAATGAGCAGTTCTTC | CASSDGTSGYNEQFF
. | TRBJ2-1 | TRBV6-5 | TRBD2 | TGTGCCAGCAGAACTAGCGGAGGCCCCTACAATGAGCAGTTCTTC | CASRTSGGPYNEQFF
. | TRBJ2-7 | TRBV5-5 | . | TGTGCCAGCAGCTTCCAGGGGCCGGGTTACGAGCAGTACTTC | CASSFQGPGYEQYF
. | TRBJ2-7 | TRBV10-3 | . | TGTGCCATCACTATCTCTAGGGCTAGCGCCAAATTAAAAGCCTACGAGCAGTACTTC | CAITISRASAKLKAYEQYF
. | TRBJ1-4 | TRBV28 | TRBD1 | TGTGCCAGCAGTGGGACAGGGGGCGAGGAAAAACTGTTTTTT | CASSGTGGEEKLFF
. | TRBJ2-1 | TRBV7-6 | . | TGTGCCAGCAGCCGAACGAGCGGCAATGAGCAGTTCTTC | CASSRTSGNEQFF
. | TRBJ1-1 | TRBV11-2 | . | TGTGCCAGCAGCTTGAGGAGGGTCGGCAGGACTATGAACACTGAAGCTTTCTTT | CASSLRRVGRTMNTEAFF
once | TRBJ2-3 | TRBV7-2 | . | TGTGCCAGCAGCTTAGGGACGGGAGAGGGTTCAGATACGCAGTATTTT | CASSLGTGEGSDTQYF
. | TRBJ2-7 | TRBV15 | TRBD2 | TGTGCCACCAGCAGAGGGACTAGCGGGTTCGACGAGCAGTACTTC | CATSRGTSGFDEQYF
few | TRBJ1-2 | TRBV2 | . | TGTGCCAGCAGTGAGTCGGGGGGCTATGGCTACACCTTC | CASSESGGYGYTF
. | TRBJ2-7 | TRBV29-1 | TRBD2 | TGCAGCGCCTGGACTAGCGGGAGAGAAAGCGAGCAGTACTTC | CSAWTSGRESEQYF
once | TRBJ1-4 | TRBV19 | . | TGTGCCAGTAGTAGGGCAGGCGCCACAACTAATGAAAAACTGTTTTTT | CASSRAGATTNEKLFF
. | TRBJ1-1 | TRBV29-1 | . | TGCAGCTGCGAGCGATCCGGCGAAGCTTTCTTT | CSCERSGEAFF
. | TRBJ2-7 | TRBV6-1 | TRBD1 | TGTGCCAGCAGCCAGGACAGGGGCTACGAGCAGTACTTC | CASSQDRGYEQYF
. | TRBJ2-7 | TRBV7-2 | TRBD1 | TGTGCCAGCATCCCGGGACAGGGCCACGAGCAGTACTTC | CASIPGQGHEQYF
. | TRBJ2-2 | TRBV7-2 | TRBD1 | TGTGCCAGCAGCCCGATAACAGGGGGCCGAGGGGAGCTGTTTTTT | CASSPITGGRGELFF
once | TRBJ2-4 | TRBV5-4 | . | TGTGCCGTACGAGCTCCACTCAGGGACATTCAGTACTTC | CAVRAPLRDIQYF
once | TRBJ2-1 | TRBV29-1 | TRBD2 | TGCAGCGTTGATGCCGGGACTAGCGGGAGGTCCTCCTACAATGAGCAGTTCTTC | CSVDAGTSGRSSYNEQFF
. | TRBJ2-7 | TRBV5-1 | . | TGCGCCAGCAGCATGGATAGCGGAAGCCTCGGGGAGCAGTACTTC | CASSMDSGSLGEQYF
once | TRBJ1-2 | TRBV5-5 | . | TGTGCCAGCAGCTTACAGGAGGGGATTGGCGGCTACACCTTC | CASSLQEGIGGYTF
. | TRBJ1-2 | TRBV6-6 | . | TGTGCCAGCAGTTACGCTTTACCAGATATCTATGGCTACACCTTC | CASSYALPDIYGYTF
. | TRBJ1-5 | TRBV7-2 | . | TGTGCCAGCAGCTTAGAAGGAGCCTCGGGCAATCAGCCCCAGCATTTT | CASSLEGASGNQPQHF
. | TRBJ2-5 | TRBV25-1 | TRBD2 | TGTGCCAGCAGTGGGCAGAGTTTACTAGCGGGACAAGAGACCCAGTACTTC | CASSGQSLLAGQETQYF
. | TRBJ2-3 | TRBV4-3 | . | TGCGCCAGCAGCCAAGGTAGACTTAGCACAGATACGCAGTATTTT | CASSQGRLSTDTQYF
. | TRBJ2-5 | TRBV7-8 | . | TGTGCCAGCACGTCGGTCCAAGAGACCCAGTACTTC | CASTSVQETQYF
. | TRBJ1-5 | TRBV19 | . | TGTGCCAGTAGTATAGGAGTCACTAACAATCAGCCCCAGCATTTT | CASSIGVTNNQPQHF
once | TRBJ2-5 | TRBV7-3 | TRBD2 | TGTGCCAGCAGCTTAGGGGCTGGATGGGAGGGTCAAGAGACCCAGTACTTC | CASSLGAGWEGQETQYF
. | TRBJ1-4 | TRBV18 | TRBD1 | TGTGCCAGCTCACCTGGACAGGCCCCGAGGGGTGAAAAACTGTTTTTT | CASSPGQAPRGEKLFF
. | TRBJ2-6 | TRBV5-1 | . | TGCGCCAGCAGTCCCCCTACTAGCTCTGGGGCCAACGTCCTGACTTTC | CASSPPTSSGANVLTF
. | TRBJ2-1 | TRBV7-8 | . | TGTGCCAGCAGCTTATTTTACAGGGACAATGAGCAGTTCTTC | CASSLFYRDNEQFF
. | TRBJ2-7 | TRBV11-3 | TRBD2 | TGTGCCAGCAGCTTAGACGGGGGGACTAGCGGGAGTGAATACGAGCAGTACTTC | CASSLDGGTSGSEYEQYF
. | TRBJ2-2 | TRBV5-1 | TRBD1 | TGCGCCAGCAGCTTGTTGGGCGACCCGGTACAGGGGGCGAACACCGGGGAGCTGTTTTTT | CASSLLGDPVQGANTGELFF